One and the same sample provided the 27 T cell receptor beta chains below, sequenced in a study of T-cell memory formation after mild COVID-19 listed by TCRdb under 2021. The library relied on 5' RACE. The instrument given in TCRdb is Illumina NovaSeq 6000. TCRdb cleaned the public reads at Q25 with fastp, built clones with MiXCR and kept in-frame beta chains. Records with the same CDR3 protein are collapsed into one entry carrying the most frequent genes and DNA. In this sample the table shows under 650,000 distinct CDR3 sequences, approximately 19% of which occur a single time. 12% of the sample is held by the ten biggest clonotypes. The sequenced sample consisted of PBMCs or a T cell subset sorted from them (not recorded which). The receptors originated from an adult woman who had mild COVID-19 (a few samples of this study predate the infection). The sample titles of this study are shuffled in the database, so cell type and time point are left out; the donor was told from shared clones.

The chain combines TRBV4-2 with TRBJ1-1; D is undetermined. This CDR3 is 15 amino acids long. The germline V gene has CDR1 LGHNA and CDR2 YNFKEQ. Between the trimmed V and J ends, which lost 1 base and 1 base, there was a span of 10 bases. The CDR3 DNA reads TGTGCCAGCAGCCAAGGGCGCACATGGAACACTGAAGCTTTCTTT. Encoded protein: CASSQGRTWNTEAFF.

This clonotype occurred a few times. The chain employs TRBV12-3 or TRBV12-4 and TRBJ1-1; TRBD1 might be the D (5 bases). This CDR3 region has 14 residues. V lost 0 bases to trimming and J lost 6 bases, with 11 bases between them. The CDR3 DNA reads TGTGCCAGCAGTTTAGCGGACAAGGGCGCTGAAGCTTTCTTT. Protein sequence: CASSLADKGAEAFF.

The chain recombines TRBV7-9 with TRBJ2-5; tentative D call: TRBD2 (5 bases). Looked up from germline, CDR1 is SEHNR and CDR2 is FQNEAQ (reference sequence). Trimming stripped 3 bases from V and 2 bases from J, with 25 bases between. This CDR3 has 19 residues. The CDR3 reads CASSFMLEATPMQQETQYF. The CDR3 nucleotides are TGTGCCAGCAGCTTTATGTTGGAGGCTACCCCAATGCAGCAAGAGACCCAGTACTTC.

This clonotype showed up just a few times. V is TRBV6-5 and J is TRBJ2-1; 7 bases agree with TRBD2. V gave up 3 bases and J gave up 4 bases; unmatched junction bases: 15. Germline V CDR1 and CDR2: MNHEY, SVGAGI. CDR3 size: 18 residues. CDR3 nucleotides: TGTGCCAGCAGTTATCTTCGCGGGAGCCCCCGAGCGTACAATGAGCAGTTCTTC. This gives the protein CASSYLRGSPRAYNEQFF.

This clonotype was picked up a small number of times. CDR3 sequence: CASSFGQGTGEQYF. The CDR3 nucleotides are TGCGCCAGCAGCTTTGGCCAGGGTACGGGCGAGCAGTACTTC. This chain joins TRBV5-1 and TRBJ2-7, with D possibly being TRBD1 (5 bases). This CDR3 comprises 14 residues. With 2 bases removed from V and 6 bases from J, the gap between germline ends came to 15 bases. CDR1 SGHRS and CDR2 YFSETQ come from the germline V gene.

This chain joins TRBV6-1 and TRBJ2-2; D gene ambiguous. CDR3 length: 13 residues. Trimming took 8 bases from V and 1 from J, leaving 8 bases between them. Looked up from germline, CDR1 is MNHNS and CDR2 is SASEGT. CDR3 in DNA: TGTGCCAGCCCGCTCCTGAACACCGGGGAGCTGTTTTTT. Translating it yields CASPLLNTGELFF.

The V call is TRBV5-4, the J call TRBJ2-5; D ambiguous. There are 13 residues in the CDR3. CDR1 SGHNT and CDR2 YYREEE come from the germline V gene (reference sequence). Deletions cut 4 bases from V and 7 bases from J, with 14 bases between. CDR3 region: CASSQAGPGTQYF. DNA for the CDR3: TGTGCCAGCAGCCAAGCTGGTCCGGGGACCCAGTACTTC.

This clonotype was picked up a small number of times. The chain recombines TRBV5-1 with TRBJ2-2, with D perhaps matching TRBD1 (6 bases). Germline assignment: CDR1 SGHRS and CDR2 YFSETQ. Trimming cost V 4 bases and J 6 bases, with 10 bases left between them. The CDR3 totals 13 residues. The CDR3 reads CASSGTGPGELFF. The CDR3 DNA reads as TGCGCCAGCAGCGGAACAGGGCCCGGGGAGCTGTTTTTT.

This clonotype was seen at least ten times. The chain has TRBV25-1 and TRBJ2-3; D is unresolved. V was pared by 1 base and J by 1 base, with 6 bases between. Germline CDR1 MGHDK, CDR2 SYGVNS. This CDR3 region has 14 residues. The CDR3 here is CASSESRGTDTQYF. The CDR3 DNA reads as TGTGCCAGCAGTGAATCTAGGGGCACAGATACGCAGTATTTT. Supplemented by reference TRBV25-1 and TRBJ2-3, the full variable domain reads EADIYQTPRYLVIGTGKKITLECSQTMGHDKMYWYQQDPGMELHLIHYSYGVNSTEKGDLSSESTVSRIRTEHFPLTLESARPSHTSQYLCASSESRGTDTQYFGPGTRLTVL.

This clonotype showed up just a few times. CDR3 in amino acids: CAWSWGGTEAFF. CDR3 in DNA: TGTGCCTGGAGCTGGGGAGGCACTGAAGCTTTCTTT. This rearrangement joins TRBV30 to TRBJ1-1; no clear D gene. This CDR3 region has 12 residues. V was trimmed by 3 bases and J by 4 bases, leaving 9 bases between them. CDR1 is GTSNPN and CDR2 is SVGIG in the germline V gene (reference sequence).

The chain links TRBV7-9 to TRBJ2-1, with 7 bases fitting TRBD1. With V trimmed by 2 bases and J by 10 bases, 5 bases remained unmatched. This CDR3 region has 13 residues. Germline V CDR1 and CDR2: SEHNR, FQNEAQ (reference sequence). The CDR3, as DNA: TGTGCCAGCAGCTTACGACAGGGTGTAGAGCAGTTCTTC. Translating it yields CASSLRQGVEQFF.

This clonotype was detected only a few times. The chain combines TRBV30 with TRBJ2-5; no reliable D call. The CDR3 extends over 13 amino acids. The ends were cut back, 2 bases at V and 2 bases at J, with 9 bases in the middle. Germline V gene sequence: CDR1 GTSNPN, CDR2 SVGIG (reference sequence). CDR3 region: CAWSPLWQETQYF. The DNA for the CDR3 is TGTGCCTGGAGTCCGCTGTGGCAAGAGACCCAGTACTTC. The full variable domain, rest sourced from reference TRBV30 and TRBJ2-5, is SQTIHQWPATLVQPVGSPLSLECTVEGTSNPNLYWYRQAAGRGLQLLFYSVGIGQISSEVPQNLSASRPQDRQFILSSKKLLLSDSGFYLCAWSPLWQETQYFGPGTRLLVL.

V gene TRBV20-1 combines with J gene TRBJ1-2; D is ambiguous. With 5 bases removed from V and 8 bases from J, the gap between germline ends came to 9 bases. Per the germline V gene, CDR1 is DFQATT and CDR2 is SNEGSKA (reference sequence). CDR3 size: 10 residues. In DNA, the CDR3 is TGCAGTGCTGGACTTACCGGCTACACCTTC. Its translation is CSAGLTGYTF.

The chain uses TRBV4-2 and TRBJ1-1; D is unresolved. Between the trimmed V and J ends, which lost 4 bases and 4 bases, there was a span of 19 bases. The germline V gene encodes CDR1 LGHNA and CDR2 YNFKEQ. The CDR3 contains 16 residues. In DNA form, the CDR3 reads TGTGCCAGCAGCCCCCCAGAGATTAGGGTAAGCACTGAAGCTTTCTTT. Protein sequence: CASSPPEIRVSTEAFF.

The chain recombines TRBV12-3 or TRBV12-4 with TRBJ2-7; 7 nucleotides line up with TRBD1. The junction had 13 bases not matched to a gene; V was cut back by 7 bases and J by 7 bases. This CDR3 contains 14 residues. CDR3 nucleotides: TGTGCCAGCACCATGGGGACAGTCTTCGTGGAGCAGTACTTC. This encodes CASTMGTVFVEQYF.

This chain connects TRBV29-1 to TRBJ2-7; TRBD1 or TRBD2 may be the D gene (5 bases each). The CDR3 is 12 residues long. Trimming took 7 bases from V and 3 from J, leaving 13 bases between them. The germline CDR1 and CDR2 sequences are SQVTM and ANQGSEA. The CDR3 DNA is TGCAGCGCTGGGGACGCTGACTACGAGCAGTACTTC. It is translated as CSAGDADYEQYF.

The table lists this clonotype with many counts. The chain is built from TRBV7-9 and TRBJ2-3; D might be TRBD2 (5 bases). With 0 bases removed from V and 0 bases from J, the gap between germline ends came to 10 bases. The CDR3 has 16 amino acids. CDR1 is SEHNR and CDR2 is FQNEAQ in the germline V gene (reference sequence). The CDR3 here is CASSLAILVSTDTQYF. CDR3 bases: TGTGCCAGCAGCTTAGCGATACTAGTAAGCACAGATACGCAGTATTTT.

V gene TRBV12-3 or TRBV12-4 combines with J gene TRBJ2-4; no definite D call. Trimming pared 1 base from V and 10 bases from J, leaving 8 bases between. The CDR3 extends over 12 amino acids. The CDR3 DNA is TGTGCCAGCAGTTTAGGGTCAAGTATTCAGTACTTC. Protein: CASSLGSSIQYF.

V is TRBV20-1 and J is TRBJ2-5; 10 bases are a match to TRBD1. Germline values: CDR1 DFQATT, CDR2 SNEGSKA (reference sequence). This CDR3 has 14 residues. The V gene end was trimmed by 6 bases and the J gene end by 4 bases; junction bases not matched to a gene: 8. The chain's CDR3 is CSADRGRVSETQYF. CDR3 DNA sequence: TGCAGTGCCGACAGGGGGCGCGTGTCAGAGACCCAGTACTTC.

This clonotype was counted between two and nine times. This sequence joins TRBV18 and TRBJ2-2; tentatively, D is TRBD1 or TRBD2 (5 bases each). Trimming took off 8 bases at V and 2 bases at J, with 15 bases between the two ends. Germline V CDR1 and CDR2: KGHSH, LQKENI. This CDR3 contains 15 residues. The DNA for the CDR3 is TGTGCCAGCCACCGGGGCCCCCTAAACACCGGGGAGCTGTTTTTT. Translated: CASHRGPLNTGELFF.

This clonotype has a handful of counts. This chain links TRBV6-1 with TRBJ2-2, with 7 bases fitting TRBD1. V was pared by 7 bases and J by 5 bases, with 10 bases of the junction left unmatched. The germline V gene encodes CDR1 MNHNS and CDR2 SASEGT. This CDR3 contains 15 residues. The DNA for the CDR3 is TGTGCCAGCAAAGCACAACTACAGGGGACCGGGGAGCTGTTTTTT. Translating gives CASKAQLQGTGELFF.

This clonotype was picked up a small number of times. The chain recombines TRBV6-6 with TRBJ2-7; 9 nucleotides line up with TRBD2. There are 16 residues in the CDR3. Germline lookup yields CDR1 MNHNY and CDR2 SVGAGI (reference sequence). V shed 0 bases and J 3 bases; nucleotides not matched to a gene: 6. The CDR3 sequence is CASSYSSSGGFYEQYF. In DNA form, the CDR3 reads TGTGCCAGCAGTTACTCGAGTAGCGGGGGTTTCTACGAGCAGTACTTC.

This clonotype was seen a few times. The genes are TRBV7-3 and TRBJ2-1; 7 bases are a match to TRBD2. Germline V gives CDR1 SGHTA, CDR2 FQGTGA. After removal of 0 bases from V and 3 bases from J, the junction contained 8 bases not matched to a gene. The CDR3 totals 17 residues. CDR3 DNA sequence: TGTGCCAGCAGCTTAACGTTGGGGGAGGGACGCTACAATGAGCAGTTCTTC. Its translation: CASSLTLGEGRYNEQFF.

The sample holds a few counts of this clonotype. The CDR3 DNA sequence: TGTGCCAGCAGCTTAGTCCCGCGGGAGCCTGACAATGAGCAGTTCTTC. This codes for CASSLVPREPDNEQFF. This chain connects TRBV7-9 to TRBJ2-1; 7 bases are a match to TRBD2. In germline, CDR1 is SEHNR, CDR2 FQNEAQ (reference sequence). The CDR3 contains 16 residues. J was trimmed by 5 bases and V by 1 base; bases with no gene match: 8.

This clonotype has more than one count but fewer than ten. The V and J genes are TRBV5-5 and TRBJ2-3; TRBD2 aligns across 12 bases. The germline CDR1 and CDR2 sequences are SGHKS and YYEKEE (reference sequence). This CDR3 comprises 15 residues. V lost 7 bases, J lost 2 bases, and 5 bases stayed unmatched. The CDR3 DNA reads as TGTGCCAGCTCTACTAGCGGGGGGTCCACAGATACGCAGTATTTT. Its protein is CASSTSGGSTDTQYF.

The rearrangement uses TRBV9 and TRBJ2-1, with 11 bases fitting TRBD2. The CDR3 runs 16 residues. The germline CDR1 and CDR2 sequences are SGDLS and YYNGEE. V trimming: 2 bases; J trimming: 7 bases; junction bases outside the gene matches: 8. CDR3 in amino acids: CASSVLGLAALNEQFF. The CDR3 bases are TGTGCCAGCAGCGTTTTGGGACTAGCGGCATTGAATGAGCAGTTCTTC.

This clonotype was picked up a small number of times. This chain joins TRBV10-3 and TRBJ2-3; 9 bases map to TRBD1. The CDR3 loop spans 18 amino acids. Germline CDR1 is ENHRY and CDR2 is SYGVKD. The ends lost 8 bases at V and 1 base at J; junction bases unmatched: 16. This chain's CDR3 is CAIGLGQGGLTGTDTQYF. CDR3 DNA: TGTGCCATCGGGTTGGGACAGGGTGGCCTGACCGGCACAGATACGCAGTATTTT.